This T cell receptor beta chain was found in a study of monozygotic twins with inflammatory bowel disease. Whole-study findings and limits: Part of the variability in patient repertoires may have come from differing immunosuppressive treatments. Especially with disease activity, IBD patients had fewer clonotypes in common with others than healthy twins did.

CDR3 length: 15 residues. Germline lookup yields CDR1 SGHKS and CDR2 YYEKEE (reference sequence). Details on this clonotype: Its antigen is unknown.

TCRdb reprocessed the 5' RACE reads, with one entry per CDR3 protein and no DNA. Its listing shows more than 95,000 distinct CDR3 sequences. The sample taken for sequencing was blood. The receptor was isolated from a human donor with ulcerative colitis or Crohn's disease, or a healthy co-twin of an affected twin (not recorded which). The chain joins TRBV5-5 to TRBJ2-1; TCRdb names TRBD1, which stays unverified in the absence of DNA. CDR3: CASSPGTGSYNEQFF.